Listed here is a single T cell receptor (beta chain). Its antigen is not known. V gave up 6 bases and J gave up 2 bases; unmatched junction bases: 11. The germline CDR1 and CDR2 sequences are LNHDA and SQIVND (reference sequence). The CDR3 covers 18 residues. Only in-frame clones appear in the TCRdb table, and some are missing; sequencing was by immunoSEQ multiplex PCR. Of fewer than 90,000 clones listed, roughly four fifths were seen once; the top ten hold 0.82%. The data originate from a study of radiotherapy plus CTLA-4 blockade in lung cancer. Study summary: The study recorded objective responses in around a sixth of patients and disease control in approximately 33%.

It was focal radiation plus CTLA-4 blockade with ipilimumab that patients with chemo-refractory metastatic non-small-cell lung cancer received. General observations from the study: With interferon-beta, early dynamics of blood T cell clones were reported to best predict response. Blood-borne expansion of tumor-derived TCR clones followed radiotherapy plus ipilimumab.

Material: peripheral blood, obtained from a patient treated with radiotherapy plus ipilimumab. The clonotype comes from a human donor with non-small cell lung cancer who had stable disease on radiotherapy plus ipilimumab. This chain connects TRBV19 to TRBJ2-7, with TRBD2 matching over 15 bases. CDR3 amino acids: CASSPHGTSGGNTYEQYF. CDR3 in DNA: TGTGCCAGTAGCCCCCACGGGACTAGCGGGGGGAATACCTACGAGCAGTACTTC.